The present TCR beta chain was sequenced within a study of a mutant IDH1 vaccine in newly diagnosed glioma. Background on the study: Once 4-6 weeks had passed after radiotherapy alone, vaccination started, or it started with temozolomide cycles. Males made up about 60% and females about 40% of treated patients, whose mean age was approximately 40 years. Visit V12 happened at week 35; visit V13 happened at week 47. Patients had received radiotherapy, temozolomide, or both previously, most receiving both.

Time point meaning: week 35, safety follow-up. Every vaccine dose comprised 300 ug of mutant IDH1 20-mer peptide plus topical imiquimod. This clone was seen a few times. Its antigen is not known. Sequenced by immunoSEQ multiplex PCR; TCRdb stores in-frame clones only, minus some. The sample holds roughly 64,000 clones; under 85% are singletons and the top ten take approximately 4.8%. The CDR3 extends over 14 amino acids. V gave up 2 bases and J gave up 6 bases, with 16 bases separating them. Germline CDR1 and CDR2: GTSNPN and SVGIG (reference sequence). This chain links TRBV30 with TRBJ1-2; TRBD1 is a possible D gene (5 bases). Sequences were derived from PBMCs, sampled from a glioma patient whose treatment included an IDH1 peptide vaccine. The receptor comes from a man aged 50 or older with glioma. The CDR3 loop is CAWSKQGARDGYTF. The CDR3 DNA sequence: TGTGCCTGGAGTAAGCAGGGCGCCCGAGATGGCTACACCTTC.